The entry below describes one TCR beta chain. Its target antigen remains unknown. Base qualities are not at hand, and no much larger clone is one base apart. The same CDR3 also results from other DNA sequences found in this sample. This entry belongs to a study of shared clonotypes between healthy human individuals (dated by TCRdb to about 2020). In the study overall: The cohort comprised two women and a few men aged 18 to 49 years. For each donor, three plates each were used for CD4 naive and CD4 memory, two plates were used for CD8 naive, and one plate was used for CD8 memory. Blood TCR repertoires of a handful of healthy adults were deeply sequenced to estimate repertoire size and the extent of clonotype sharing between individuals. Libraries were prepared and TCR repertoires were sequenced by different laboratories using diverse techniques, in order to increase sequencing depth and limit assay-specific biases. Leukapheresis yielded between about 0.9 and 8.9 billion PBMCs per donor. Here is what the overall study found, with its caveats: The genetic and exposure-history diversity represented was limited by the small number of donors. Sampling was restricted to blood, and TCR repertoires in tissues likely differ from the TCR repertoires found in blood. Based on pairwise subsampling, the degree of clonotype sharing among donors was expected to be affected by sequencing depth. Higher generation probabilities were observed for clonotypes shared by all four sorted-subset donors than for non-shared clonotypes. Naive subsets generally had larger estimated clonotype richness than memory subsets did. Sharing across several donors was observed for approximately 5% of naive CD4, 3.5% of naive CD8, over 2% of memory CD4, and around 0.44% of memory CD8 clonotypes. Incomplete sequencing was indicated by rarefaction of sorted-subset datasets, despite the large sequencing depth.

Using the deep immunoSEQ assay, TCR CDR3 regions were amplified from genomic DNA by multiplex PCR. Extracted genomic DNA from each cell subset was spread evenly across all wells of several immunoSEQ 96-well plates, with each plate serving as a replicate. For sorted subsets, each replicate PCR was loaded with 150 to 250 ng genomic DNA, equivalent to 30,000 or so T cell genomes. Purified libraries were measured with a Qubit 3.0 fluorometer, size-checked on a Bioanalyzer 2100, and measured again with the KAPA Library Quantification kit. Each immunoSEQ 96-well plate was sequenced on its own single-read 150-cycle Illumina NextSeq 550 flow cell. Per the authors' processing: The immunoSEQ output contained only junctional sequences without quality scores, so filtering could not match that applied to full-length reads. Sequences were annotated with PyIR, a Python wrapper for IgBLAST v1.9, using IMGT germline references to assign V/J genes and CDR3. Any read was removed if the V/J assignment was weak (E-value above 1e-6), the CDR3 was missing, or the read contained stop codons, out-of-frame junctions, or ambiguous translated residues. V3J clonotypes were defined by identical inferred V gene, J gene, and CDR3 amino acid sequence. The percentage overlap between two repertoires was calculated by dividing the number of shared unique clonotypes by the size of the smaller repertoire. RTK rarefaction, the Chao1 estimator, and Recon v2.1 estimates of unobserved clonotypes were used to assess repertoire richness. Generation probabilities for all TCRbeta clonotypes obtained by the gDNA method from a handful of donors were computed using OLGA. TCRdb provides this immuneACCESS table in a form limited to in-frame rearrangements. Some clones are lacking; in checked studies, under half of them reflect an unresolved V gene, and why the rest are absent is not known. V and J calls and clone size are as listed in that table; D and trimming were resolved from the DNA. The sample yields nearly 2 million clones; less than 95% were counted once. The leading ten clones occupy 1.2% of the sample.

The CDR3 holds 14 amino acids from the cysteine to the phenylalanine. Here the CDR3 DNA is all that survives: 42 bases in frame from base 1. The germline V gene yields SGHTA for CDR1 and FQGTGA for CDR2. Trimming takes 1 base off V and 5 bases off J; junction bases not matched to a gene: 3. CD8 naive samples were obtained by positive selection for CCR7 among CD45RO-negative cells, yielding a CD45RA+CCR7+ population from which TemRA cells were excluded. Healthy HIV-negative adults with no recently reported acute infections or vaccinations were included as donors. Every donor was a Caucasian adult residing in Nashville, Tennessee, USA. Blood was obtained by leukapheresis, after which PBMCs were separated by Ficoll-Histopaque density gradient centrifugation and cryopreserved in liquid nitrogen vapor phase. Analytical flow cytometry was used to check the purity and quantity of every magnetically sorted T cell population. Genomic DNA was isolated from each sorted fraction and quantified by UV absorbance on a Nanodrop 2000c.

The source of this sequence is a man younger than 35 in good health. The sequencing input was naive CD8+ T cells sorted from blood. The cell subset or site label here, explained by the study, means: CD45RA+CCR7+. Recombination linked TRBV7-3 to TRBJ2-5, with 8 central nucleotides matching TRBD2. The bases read TGTGCCAGCAGCTTAAGCGGGGGGCGTGAGACCCAGTACTTC. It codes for CASSLSGGRETQYF.